This record concerns one TCR beta chain sequence. Its antigen specificity is not known. Within one base of it there is no much larger clone, and no base qualities were kept. The patients picked for sequencing were ones in whom flow cytometry had shown an expansion of CD8+CD57+ cells. Every patient had severe acquired aplastic anemia, diagnosed using the International Study of Aplastic Anemia and Agranulocytosis and Camitta criteria. At the time blood was sampled, none of the patients had received any therapy. In this study, sorted CD4+ and CD8+ T cells from the blood of healthy subjects and of severe aplastic anemia patients had their TCR repertoires deep-sequenced. Patients were enrolled in the USA under clinicaltrials.gov protocols 00001620, 01623167, 00001397, 00071045, 00081523 and 00961064. Ficoll-Paque density gradient centrifugation was used to isolate peripheral blood mononuclear cells. Before DNA was extracted, CD4+ and CD8+ T cells were sorted using either FACS or magnetic beads.

Deletion took 1 base off V and 11 bases off J, with a span of 6 bases between the germline ends. The germline V gene provides CDR1 SGHDN and CDR2 FVKESK. The CDR3 runs 11 amino acids, cysteine and phenylalanine included. The CDR3 DNA has 33 bases and is translated from base 1. These data are taken from a study of CD8+CD57+ T cells in acquired aplastic anemia (dated by TCRdb to about 2018). Concerning the study at large: A mean of around 3 ug of DNA, ranging from roughly 0.18 to 30 ug, was extracted from sorted CD4+ and CD8+ cells. CD8+CD57+ expansion was defined as frequency above the mean frequency observed in healthy subjects. Study-wide conclusions, independent of this receptor: Around 27 CD8+ CDR3 sequences were found in both patients and controls but appeared to be highly expressed in patients and within the immunodominant clones of the patients. Between patients and healthy controls, no significant difference in CD8+ Simpson's diversity was found (P=0.060).

TCR beta VDJ combination and CDR3 sequence profiling used genomic DNA as the template. An Illumina HiSeq 2000 was used for TCR repertoire sequencing. As for the original processing: Repertoire assessment relied on Simpson's diversity index, CDR3 size and DJ length profiles, and TRBV/TRBJ rearrangement plots. The immunodominant clone was defined as the most abundant DNA sequence in deep sequencing data. CDR3 amino acid sequences were checked for sharing across subjects and were also compared against the VDJdb database and published repertoires. TCRdb handled the public reads itself, with Q25 trimming in fastp and clone calling in MiXCR, and kept productive beta chains. Each CDR3 protein gets just one entry, which takes the most common genes and DNA from the rows behind it. In this record, the V and J calls reflect TCRdb's handling and not the investigators' own analysis. The sample table shows 100,000 to 150,000 distinct CDR3 sequences, and 45% to 60% are seen once. Clones ranked in the top ten supply under 35% of the sample.

The TCR comes from a human donor with aplastic anemia. The sample comprised sorted CD4+, CD8+, or CD8+CD57+ T cells (not recorded which) from PBMCs. The chain joins TRBV14 to TRBJ2-1; the D gene cannot be named for sure. The CDR3 reads as follows: CASSQGIQQFF. The sequenced DNA: TGTGCCAGCAGCCAAGGGATTCAGCAGTTCTTC.